This section outlines one TCR beta chain sequence together with its context. No antigen is known for it. Despite likely unrecorded immune exposures, the donors were nominally healthy at the time of sampling. In the PCR, 60 Vbeta and 13 Jbeta primers were used. Clones were sequenced by immunoSEQ multiplex PCR, and TCRdb holds only the in-frame ones, with some missing. This table holds under 250,000 clones, about 72% found once. The data originate from a study of cytomegalovirus exposure and HLA in healthy donors. Across the study: The early release's HLA-typed donors yielded 78 million or so unique TCRs.

Study-wide results and limits: Productive status was seen about 90% or about 30% of the time for most TCR beta V segments in an earlier analysis. Later on, analysis showed that most CMV-associated TCR beta chains appeared to be HLA-restricted.

Germline V gives CDR1 SGHNT, CDR2 YYREEE (reference sequence). This CDR3 has 17 residues. Trimming at V came to 4 bases and at J to 1 base, leaving 6 bases not matched to a gene. The clonotype originates from a male donor in good health and CMV-seronegative. The sequenced sample was PBMCs. V usage is TRBV5-4 and J usage is TRBJ2-5; 14 bases align to TRBD2. The CDR3 loop reads CASSAGLAGVSQETQYF. The CDR3 bases are TGTGCCAGCAGCGCGGGACTAGCGGGAGTCAGCCAAGAGACCCAGTACTTC.